This TCR beta chain emerged from a study of blood T cells in healthy people across ages. Overall study findings and caveats: PBMCs that were unsorted prevented a conclusive naive versus antigen-experienced comparison.

The extraction recovered at least 5 micrograms of total RNA per sample. The CDR3 is 16 residues long. Germline CDR1 reads MDHEN; CDR2 reads SYDVKM. V gave up 1 base and J gave up 2 bases, with 15 bases separating them. Sample-barcoded 5' priming and a J-beta primer mix drove a second PCR of roughly 6 to 12 cycles. TCRdb called the 5' RACE reads again in MiXCR, with one record for every CDR3 protein. The table lists about 680,000 distinct CDR3 sequences, more than 40% of them singletons. This clonotype was recorded a few times. What it binds is not known. V gene TRBV28 combines with J gene TRBJ2-7, with D maybe TRBD2 (5 bases). This TCR came from a woman aged 55-69 years in good health. Sequenced input: blood. The chain's CDR3 is CASSLFGNEGAYEQYF. CDR3 in DNA: TGTGCCAGCAGTTTATTTGGGAACGAGGGCGCCTACGAGCAGTACTTC.